These T cell receptor beta chains were read from a single sample in a study of response to subunit inactivated influenza vaccine. TCRdb called the RT-PCR reads again in MiXCR, with one record for every CDR3 protein. The sample has around 570,000 distinct CDR3 sequences, approximately 7.1% seen once; the top ten hold 10% to 15%. The sequencing used PBMCs from blood, collected roughly 24 months after vaccination. The receptors stem from a man aged 50-75 years who received an inactivated influenza vaccine. The CDR3 runs from the conserved cysteine through the conserved F or W. D genes are given only for firm matches. Clone size is not always given. Where it is, it says once, few, many or a class for expanded clones.

J	size	D	V	CDR3	DNA
TRBJ2-7	few	TRBD1	TRBV29-1	CSVTLTGYIYEQYF	TGCAGCGTGACCTTGACAGGGTATATCTACGAGCAGTACTTC
TRBJ2-3	few	-	TRBV5-1	CASSSGTSEDTQYF	TGCGCCAGCAGCTCAGGGACCTCAGAGGATACGCAGTATTTT
TRBJ2-5	-	TRBD1	TRBV4-3	CASSPSWDRSETQYF	TGCGCCAGCAGCCCAAGTTGGGACAGGTCGGAGACCCAGTACTTC
TRBJ1-5	-	-	TRBV20-1	CSATRSNQPQHF	TGCAGTGCTACTCGGAGCAATCAGCCCCAGCATTTT
TRBJ2-7	-	-	TRBV28	CASTRQSSYEQYF	TGTGCCAGCACCAGACAGAGTTCCTACGAGCAGTACTTC
TRBJ2-5	few	TRBD2	TRBV7-2	CASSPTSGAGGETQYF	TGTGCCAGCAGCCCGACGAGCGGGGCGGGAGGGGAGACCCAGTACTTC
TRBJ2-7	many	TRBD1	TRBV5-5	CASSLRGQGGHEQYF	TGTGCCAGCAGCTTAAGAGGACAGGGTGGCCACGAGCAGTACTTC
TRBJ2-7	-	TRBD1	TRBV5-1	CASSAKPGQSYEQYF	TGCGCCAGCAGCGCAAAACCGGGACAGTCCTACGAGCAGTACTTC
TRBJ1-5	few	-	TRBV20-1	CSARVQLDQPQHF	TGCAGTGCTAGAGTTCAGTTGGATCAGCCCCAGCATTTT
TRBJ1-3	many	-	TRBV4-3	CASSQDSRVGNTIYF	TGCGCCAGCAGCCAAGATTCCAGGGTCGGAAACACCATATATTTT
TRBJ1-1	many	TRBD1	TRBV7-2	CASSGTGGNTEAFF	TGTGCCAGCAGTGGAACAGGGGGGAACACTGAAGCTTTCTTT
TRBJ1-5	few	-	TRBV29-1	CSVRGGGNQPQHF	TGCAGCGTCAGGGGCGGAGGGAATCAGCCCCAGCATTTT
TRBJ2-7	-	TRBD1	TRBV7-2	CASSLWGQGEPEQYF	TGTGCCAGCAGCTTATGGGGACAGGGTGAACCCGAGCAGTACTTC
TRBJ2-7	many	-	TRBV29-1	CSVGGPRFNEQYF	TGCAGCGTTGGGGGCCCTCGGTTTAACGAGCAGTACTTC
TRBJ1-2	few	-	TRBV29-1	CSVSKGRDGYTF	TGCAGCGTTTCGAAAGGGAGGGATGGCTACACCTTC
TRBJ2-5	-	-	TRBV20-1	CSALDLLAGEETQYF	TGCAGTGCCCTCGATCTTCTAGCTGGGGAGGAGACCCAGTACTTC
TRBJ1-1	-	-	TRBV4-1	CASSQDPTGRPAFF	TGCGCCAGCAGCCAAGATCCTACAGGGAGGCCGGCTTTCTTT
TRBJ2-7	-	TRBD1	TRBV7-8	CASGGQKASLEWYF	TGTGCCAGCGGGGGACAGAAAGCCTCCTTAGAGTGGTACTTC
TRBJ2-7	many	-	TRBV4-3	CASSQDPRVEQYF	TGCGCCAGCAGCCAAGATCCTAGAGTTGAGCAGTACTTC
TRBJ2-1	few	-	TRBV24-1	CATSDPRQGGNEQFF	TGTGCCACCAGTGATCCCCGACAGGGAGGGAATGAGCAGTTCTTC
TRBJ1-6	few	TRBD1	TRBV5-1	CASSLGTGGEINSPLHF	TGCGCCAGCAGCTTGGGGACAGGGGGCGAGATAAATTCACCCCTCCACTTT
TRBJ2-3	many	-	TRBV4-3	CASSQKTRGSTDTQYF	TGCGCCAGCAGCCAGAAAACTAGGGGGAGCACAGATACGCAGTATTTT
TRBJ2-7	-	TRBD1	TRBV7-9	CASSHGQAEQYF	TGTGCCAGCAGCCACGGACAGGCCGAGCAGTACTTC